The rows below give T cell receptor beta chains drawn from one sample of a study of identical twins. Each CDR3 protein gets one entry after TCRdb re-called the 5' RACE reads with MiXCR. The sample has approximately 620,000 distinct CDR3 sequences; less than 10% are singletons. The same specimen was also included in a second study, on yellow fever vaccine responses in identical twins.

The sequenced material came from PBMCs. Receptors were obtained from a woman under 30 in good health. CDR3s include the opening cysteine and the closing phenylalanine or tryptophan. D genes are given only for firm matches. Only some rows state a clone size, as once, few, many or a class for expanded clones.

abundance	j_gene	d_gene	v_gene	CDR3aa	CDR3nt
many	TRBJ1-2	NA	TRBV7-6	CASSLEPGRDGYTF	TGTGCCAGCAGCTTAGAGCCAGGGAGGGATGGCTACACCTTC
NA	TRBJ2-7	NA	TRBV12-3/TRBV12-4	CATSQPGRYEQYF	TGTGCCACCAGCCAGCCGGGCCGCTACGAGCAGTACTTC
many	TRBJ1-2	NA	TRBV5-1	CASSLVLANYGYTF	TGCGCCAGCAGCTTGGTCTTAGCAAACTATGGCTACACCTTC
few	TRBJ2-2	TRBD1	TRBV2	CATGGAGGIGELFF	TGTGCCACCGGGGGAGCAGGGGGCATCGGGGAGCTGTTTTTT
NA	TRBJ2-5	NA	TRBV5-1	CASSPYTGPEETQYF	TGCGCCAGCAGCCCATACACGGGGCCCGAAGAGACCCAGTACTTC
few	TRBJ1-1	NA	TRBV27	CASSWTVGSTEAFF	TGTGCCAGCAGTTGGACAGTAGGGAGCACTGAAGCTTTCTTT
NA	TRBJ2-3	TRBD2	TRBV4-3	CASSQGEGNTQYF	TGCGCCAGCAGCCAAGGGGAGGGAAATACGCAGTATTTT
few	TRBJ2-5	NA	TRBV2	CASVKGWETQYF	TGTGCCAGCGTAAAGGGCTGGGAGACCCAGTACTTC
once	TRBJ2-7	TRBD1	TRBV11-3	CASSSRTGPSYEQYF	TGTGCCAGCAGCTCACGGACAGGACCCTCCTACGAGCAGTACTTC
many	TRBJ1-5	TRBD1	TRBV29-1	CSVDVGTGGPILGNQPQHF	TGCAGCGTGGATGTGGGCACAGGGGGCCCGATTTTGGGCAATCAGCCCCAGCATTTT
few	TRBJ1-1	NA	TRBV6-1	CASRMRDSLLNTEAFF	TGTGCCAGTAGGATGCGAGACAGCTTACTGAACACTGAAGCTTTCTTT
NA	TRBJ2-7	NA	TRBV11-2	CASSPNPQFYEQYF	TGTGCCAGCAGCCCCAACCCACAGTTCTACGAGCAGTACTTC
few	TRBJ2-3	NA	TRBV11-2	CASSLGSRATDTQYF	TGTGCCAGCAGCTTAGGTAGCAGAGCCACAGATACGCAGTATTTT
NA	TRBJ2-2	NA	TRBV28	CARRSPPWDTGELFF	TGTGCCCGACGAAGCCCACCCTGGGACACCGGGGAGCTGTTTTTT
NA	TRBJ2-1	NA	TRBV12-3/TRBV12-4	CATFSAGLYNEQFF	TGTGCCACCTTCAGTGCGGGTCTTTACAATGAGCAGTTCTTC
many	TRBJ1-1	NA	TRBV10-2	CASSRQGDTEAFF	TGCGCCAGCAGTCGTCAAGGGGACACTGAAGCTTTCTTT